This T cell receptor beta chain was captured in a study of T cell responses to AZD1222 COVID-19 vaccine (dated by TCRdb to 2020 to 2023). Notes on the research overall: AZD1222 recipients given second doses at about 4 weeks or at about 12 weeks were pooled, since spike-specific TCR depth and breadth were not found to differ between the two schedules. TCR sequencing was performed for some 250 trial participants, of whom 200 to 220 were given two doses of AZD1222 and approximately 26 were given two doses of MenACWY control vaccine. Trial participants were enrolled into age subgroups of 18-55, 56-69 and 70-plus years, which contained around 150, 29 and 61 TCR-sequenced participants, respectively. Results and caveats for the whole study, not just this receptor: The 56-69-year group was small, and its depth increase did not reach significance, likely because of low power. Participants were mostly white British and included more females than males, and it was suggested by the authors that clonal diversity may have been underestimated. Epitopes outside the regions mutated in the B.1.351 and B.1.1.7 variants were reportedly recognized by nearly half of the unique spike-specific TCRs. The vaccine-associated CD4 TCRs covered the entire spike protein, and the dominant responses fell in regions 160-218 and 743-854. Conclusions about previously exposed vaccinees are limited, since just 6 or 7 AZD1222 recipients were seropositive for SARS-CoV-2 at baseline. Because no day 14 peak-response samples were available, repertoires were characterized only after the peak T cell response. Spike-specific TCR breadth and depth rose significantly after two AZD1222 doses compared with day 0 and with MenACWY recipients.

The CDR3 regions of human TCRbeta chains were analyzed by immunosequencing. The original methods were these. TCRs in the repertoires were compared against a reference library of SARS-CoV-2-specific TCRs that had been generated with the MIRA antigen-specificity platform. Breadth was defined as the fraction of unique TCRs that were SARS-CoV-2-associated. Depth was defined as the fraction of total T cells that were SARS-CoV-2-associated. Using the MIRA data, every spike-specific TCR was mapped to the spike region that the TCR reacted to and assigned to either a CD4 or a CD8 class. Log10-transformed breadth and depth values were compared by one-way ANOVA with Sidak's multiple comparisons tests. TCRdb limited this immuneACCESS table to in-frame rearrangements with V and J called. A share of clones is missing; checked studies link under half to unresolved V genes, and the rest is unexplained. Clone size and V and J calls were adopted from that table, with D and trimming inferred from the DNA. The sample yields under 110,000 clones; roughly 84% were counted once. 16% of the sample lies in the top ten.

Of note for this clone: Its antigen is still unknown. Base qualities are not provided; no much larger clone lies one nucleotide away.

Taken with the paper, the label for time point translates to: baseline before first vaccination. The vaccinee samples were drawn from two UK trials, COV001 and COV002, one of which was a single-blind randomized controlled phase 2/3 trial testing AZD1222 (ChAdOx1 nCoV-19) in healthy adults. Trial participant PBMC samples were collected at day 0 and day 28 after the second dose for TCRbeta chain sequencing. The germline V gene provides CDR1 SGHDN and CDR2 FVKESK. The CDR3 contains 15 residues, cysteine and phenylalanine counted. Only the CDR3 region is kept as DNA, spanning 45 bases read in frame from base 1. Cut back by 0 bases and 8 bases, the V and J ends lie 13 bases apart.

The source was peripheral blood, collected on day 0 of AZD1222 vaccination. The chain uses TRBV14 and TRBJ1-4, with no reliable assignment of the D segment. The clonotype originates from an adult in good health. In nucleotide form, the sequence is TGTGCCAGCAGCCAAGACCGGGTTGGAGGCGAAAAACTGTTTTTT. This encodes CASSQDRVGGEKLFF.